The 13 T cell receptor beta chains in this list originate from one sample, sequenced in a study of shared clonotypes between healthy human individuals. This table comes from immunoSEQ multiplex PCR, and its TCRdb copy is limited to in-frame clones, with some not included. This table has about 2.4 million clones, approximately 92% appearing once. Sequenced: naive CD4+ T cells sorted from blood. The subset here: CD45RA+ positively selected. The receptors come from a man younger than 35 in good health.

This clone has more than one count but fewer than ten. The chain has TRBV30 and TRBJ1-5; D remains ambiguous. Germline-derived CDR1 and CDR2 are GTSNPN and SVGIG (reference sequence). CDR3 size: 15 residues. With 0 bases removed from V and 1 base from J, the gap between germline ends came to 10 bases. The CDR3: CAWSVDGTSNQPQHF. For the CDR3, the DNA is TGTGCCTGGAGTGTAGACGGCACGAGCAATCAGCCCCAGCATTTT.

CDR3 residues: CASSAQGGQPQHF. In DNA form, the CDR3 reads TGCGCCAGCAGCGCACAGGGAGGTCAGCCCCAGCATTTT. The chain recombines TRBV5-1 with TRBJ1-5; D perhaps matches TRBD1 (6 bases). Germline-derived CDR1 and CDR2 are SGHRS and YFSETQ. This CDR3 has 13 residues. V gave up 4 bases and J gave up 6 bases, with 11 bases separating them.

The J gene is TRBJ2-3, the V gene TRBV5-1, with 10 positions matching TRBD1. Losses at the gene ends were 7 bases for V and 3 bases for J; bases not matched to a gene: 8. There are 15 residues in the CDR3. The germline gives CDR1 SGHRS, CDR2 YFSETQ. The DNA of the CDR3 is TGCGCCAGCTCTCAAGGACAGGGGGTTACAGATACGCAGTATTTT. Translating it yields CASSQGQGVTDTQYF.

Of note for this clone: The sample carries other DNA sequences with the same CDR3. The CDR3 nucleotides read TGTGCCAGCAGTGAAGCGCTCAATTCACCCCTCCACTTT. Protein product: CASSEALNSPLHF. This chain connects TRBV6-1 to TRBJ1-6; D ambiguous. Between the trimmed V and J ends, which lost 0 bases and 7 bases, there was a span of 4 bases. Germline V gene data show CDR1 as MNHNS and CDR2 as SASEGT. The CDR3 sequence is 13 residues long.

In DNA, the CDR3 is TGTGCCAGCAGCAAGGGACTAGCGGGAGGGTCGCAGCAAGAGACCCAGTACTTC. Its protein is CASSKGLAGGSQQETQYF. The V and J genes are TRBV5-5 and TRBJ2-5, with 16 nucleotides matching TRBD2. Germline-derived CDR1 and CDR2 are SGHKS and YYEKEE (reference sequence). The trim removed 4 bases at V and 2 bases at J, leaving 8 bases unmatched. This CDR3 is 18 amino acids long. The full variable domain, with the rest looked up from reference TRBV5-5 and TRBJ2-5, is DAGVTQSPTHLIKTRGQQVTLRCSPISGHKSVSWYQQVLGQGPQFIFQYYEKEERGRGNFPDRFSARQFPNYSSELNVNALLLGDSALYLCASSKGLAGGSQQETQYFGPGTRLLVL.

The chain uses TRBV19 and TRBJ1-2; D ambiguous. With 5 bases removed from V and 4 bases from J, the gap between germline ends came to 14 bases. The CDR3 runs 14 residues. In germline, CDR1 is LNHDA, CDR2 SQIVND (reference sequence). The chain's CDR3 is CASSSREGSYGYTF. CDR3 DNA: TGTGCCAGTAGTTCGCGGGAAGGGAGCTATGGCTACACCTTC. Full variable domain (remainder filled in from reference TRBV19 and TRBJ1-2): DGGITQSPKYLFRKEGQNVTLSCEQNLNHDAMYWYRQDPGQGLRLIYYSQIVNDFQKGDIAEGYSVSREKKESFPLTVTSAQKNPTAFYLCASSSREGSYGYTFGSGTRLTVV.

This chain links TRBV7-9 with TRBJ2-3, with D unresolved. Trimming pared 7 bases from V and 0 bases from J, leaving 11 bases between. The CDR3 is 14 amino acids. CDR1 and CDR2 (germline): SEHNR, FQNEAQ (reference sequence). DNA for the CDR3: TGTGCCAGCACCCCACTGGGTAGCACAGATACGCAGTATTTT. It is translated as CASTPLGSTDTQYF.

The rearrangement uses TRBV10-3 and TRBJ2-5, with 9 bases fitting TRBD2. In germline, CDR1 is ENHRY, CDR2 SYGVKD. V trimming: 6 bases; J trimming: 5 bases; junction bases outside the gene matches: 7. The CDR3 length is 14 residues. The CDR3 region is CAIREGTSLETQYF. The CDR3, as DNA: TGTGCCATCAGGGAGGGGACTAGCCTCGAGACCCAGTACTTC.

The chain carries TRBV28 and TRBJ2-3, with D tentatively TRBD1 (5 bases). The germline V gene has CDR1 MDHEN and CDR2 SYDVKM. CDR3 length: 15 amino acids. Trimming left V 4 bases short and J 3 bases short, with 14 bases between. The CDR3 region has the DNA TGTGCCAGCAGTTCCTCCCTGGGGCGTACAGATACGCAGTATTTT. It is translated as CASSSSLGRTDTQYF.

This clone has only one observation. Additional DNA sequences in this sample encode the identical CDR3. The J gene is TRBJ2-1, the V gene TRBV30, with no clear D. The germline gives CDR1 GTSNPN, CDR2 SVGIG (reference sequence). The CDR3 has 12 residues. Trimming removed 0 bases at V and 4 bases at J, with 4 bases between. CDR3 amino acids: CAWSVFYNEQFF. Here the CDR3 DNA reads TGTGCCTGGAGTGTCTTTTACAATGAGCAGTTCTTC.

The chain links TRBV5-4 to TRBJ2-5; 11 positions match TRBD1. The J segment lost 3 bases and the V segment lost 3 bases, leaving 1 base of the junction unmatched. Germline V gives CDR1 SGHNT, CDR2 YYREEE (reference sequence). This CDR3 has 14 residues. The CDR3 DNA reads TGTGCCAGCAGCTCGGGACAGGGGGAAGAGACCCAGTACTTC. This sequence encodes CASSSGQGEETQYF.

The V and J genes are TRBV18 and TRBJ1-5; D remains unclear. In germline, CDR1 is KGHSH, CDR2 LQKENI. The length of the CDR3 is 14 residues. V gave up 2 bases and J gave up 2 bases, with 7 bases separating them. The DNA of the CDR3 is TGTGCCAGCTCACCAGCACCCGGCAATCAGCCCCAGCATTTT. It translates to CASSPAPGNQPQHF.

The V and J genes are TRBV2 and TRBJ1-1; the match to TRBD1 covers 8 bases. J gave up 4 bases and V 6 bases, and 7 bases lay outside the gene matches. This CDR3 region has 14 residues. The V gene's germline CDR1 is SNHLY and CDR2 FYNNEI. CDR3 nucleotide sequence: TGTGCCAGCAGGGGGACAGGAAGCTCCACTGAAGCTTTCTTT. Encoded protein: CASRGTGSSTEAFF.